The 24 T cell receptor beta chains below were found in one sample sequenced in a study of graft-versus-host responses after intestinal transplantation. The protocol was immunoSEQ multiplex PCR, while the TCRdb copy is restricted to in-frame clones and leaves out a portion. Among some 100,000 clones listed, about 93% were seen once. Antigens of these TCRs are unknown. The sample in question was unstimulated CD8+ T cells sorted from spleen or lymph node cells, obtained before transplant. The receptor source for this set is a human donor who was the organ donor for an intestinal transplant.

V is TRBV19 and J is TRBJ1-1; 8 bases align to TRBD1. This CDR3 is 14 amino acids long. Germline values: CDR1 LNHDA, CDR2 SQIVND (reference sequence). V trimming: 7 bases; J trimming: 1 base; junction bases outside the gene matches: 5. The CDR3 sequence: CASMGGQANTEAFF. The CDR3, as DNA: TGTGCCAGTATGGGGGGACAGGCGAACACTGAAGCTTTCTTT.

The chain couples TRBV27 to TRBJ2-5, with TRBD2 as a possible D gene (7 bases). From germline, CDR1 is MNHEY and CDR2 SMNVEV (reference sequence). V lost 0 bases to trimming and J lost 5 bases, with 13 bases between them. This CDR3 has 15 amino acids. The CDR3 spells CASSLSGRGAETQYF. In nucleotides, the CDR3 is TGTGCCAGCAGTTTATCAGGGAGGGGGGCGGAGACCCAGTACTTC.

This clone appeared a single time. The J gene is TRBJ2-7, the V gene TRBV11-2; D may be TRBD1 (5 bases). The CDR3 consists of 13 residues. V was clipped by 2 bases and J by 7 bases, with 12 bases between them. The germline CDR1 and CDR2 sequences are SGHAT and FQNNGV. For the CDR3, the DNA is TGTGCCAGCAGCTTAAATGGGGCGCGGGAGCAGTACTTC. It encodes CASSLNGAREQYF.

The count of this clone is one. The gene calls are TRBV29-1 and TRBJ1-2; the match to TRBD1 covers 8 bases. V trimming: 5 bases; J trimming: 4 bases; junction bases outside the gene matches: 6. This CDR3 comprises 13 residues. Germline CDR1 is SQVTM and CDR2 is ANQGSEA. CDR3 protein: CSVLGQGTYGYTF. For the CDR3, the DNA is TGCAGCGTTCTTGGACAGGGAACCTATGGCTACACCTTC.

This rearrangement joins TRBV19 to TRBJ2-1, with 7 bases identical to TRBD2. The germline V gene has CDR1 LNHDA and CDR2 SQIVND (reference sequence). V was clipped by 5 bases and J by 10 bases; unmatched bases: 2. CDR3 size: 11 residues. The CDR3 nucleotides are TGTGCCAGTAGTTCGGGGGGAGAGCAGTTCTTC. Its protein is CASSSGGEQFF.

The genes are TRBV7-9 and TRBJ2-3; 9 nucleotides line up with TRBD2. The germline gives CDR1 SEHNR, CDR2 FQNEAQ (reference sequence). CDR3 size: 16 residues. V was clipped by 4 bases and J by 0 bases; unmatched bases: 5. For the CDR3, the DNA is TGTGCCAGCAGCTGCCGACTAGCGGAGAGCACAGATACGCAGTATTTT. This codes for CASSCRLAESTDTQYF.

The chain employs TRBV7-2 and TRBJ1-1; D is uncertain. Trimming shortened V by 3 bases and J by 2 bases, and 10 bases separated the two germline ends. The germline CDR1 and CDR2 sequences are SGHTA and FQGNSA. The CDR3 has 14 amino acids. The CDR3, as DNA: TGTGCCAGCAGCTTCCTATTTTATAACACTGAAGCTTTCTTT. It codes for CASSFLFYNTEAFF.

The chain links TRBV14 to TRBJ2-7, with TRBD2 as a possible D gene (5 bases). The CDR3 totals 15 residues. Germline V gives CDR1 SGHDN, CDR2 FVKESK. V gave up 1 base and J gave up 6 bases, with 16 bases separating them. CDR3 in amino acids: CASSQAPDGGLEQYF. The CDR3 nucleotides are TGTGCCAGCAGCCAAGCTCCGGACGGAGGACTCGAGCAGTACTTC.

V usage is TRBV6-5 and J usage is TRBJ1-5; 9 bases align to TRBD1. Germline V lookup: CDR1 MNHEY, CDR2 SVGAGI. V lost 6 bases to trimming and J lost 6 bases; unmatched junction nucleotides: 6. The CDR3 has 14 residues. In DNA, the CDR3 is TGTGCCAGCAGGGCGGGACAGGGAATTCAGCCCCAGCATTTT. Translated: CASRAGQGIQPQHF.

The count of this clone is one. The gene calls are TRBV4-3 and TRBJ2-5; no clear D gene. The CDR3 length is 15 residues. In germline, CDR1 is LGHNA, CDR2 YSLEER. V dropped 4 bases and J dropped 4 bases, with 16 bases sitting between them. As DNA, the CDR3 is TGCGCCAGCAGCCGAAAAAGTGGGCAGGTAGAGACCCAGTACTTC. Translating it yields CASSRKSGQVETQYF.

The chain links TRBV4-1 to TRBJ2-7; D possibly corresponds to TRBD1 (6 bases). V lost 3 bases and J 5 bases, leaving 17 bases between the germline ends. Germline V gives CDR1 MGHRA, CDR2 YSYEKL. The CDR3 covers 15 residues. This chain's CDR3 is CASSHMTQGRDEQYF. As DNA, the CDR3 is TGCGCCAGCAGCCATATGACACAGGGCCGCGACGAGCAGTACTTC.

The rearrangement links TRBV29-1 to TRBJ2-5; D gene unclear. Trimming took 7 bases from V and 2 from J, leaving 5 bases between them. This CDR3 has 10 amino acids. Germline V CDR1 and CDR2: SQVTM, ANQGSEA. The CDR3 reads CSGEQETQYF. In DNA, the CDR3 is TGCAGCGGCGAACAAGAGACCCAGTACTTC.

J is TRBJ1-2 and V is TRBV28, with 7 bases matching TRBD1. The V and J ends lost 6 bases and 0 bases, in that order; junction bases with no gene match: 4. CDR3 size: 14 residues. From germline, CDR1 is MDHEN and CDR2 SYDVKM. This CDR3 is CASSLRGANYGYTF. In nucleotides, the CDR3 is TGTGCCAGCAGCCTCAGGGGGGCTAACTATGGCTACACCTTC.

The chain is built from TRBV20-1 and TRBJ2-1; D gene ambiguous. V lost 5 bases to trimming and J lost 4 bases, with 6 bases between them. The length of the CDR3 is 11 residues. The germline V gene has CDR1 DFQATT and CDR2 SNEGSKA (reference sequence). The CDR3 DNA reads as TGCAGTGCTTCCGTTTACAATGAGCAGTTCTTC. Amino acid sequence: CSASVYNEQFF.

This clone was recorded only once. This chain links TRBV10-1 with TRBJ2-4; TRBD2 aligns across 7 bases. CDR1 is WNHNN and CDR2 is SYGVQD in the germline V gene (reference sequence). V lost 8 bases to trimming and J lost 7 bases; unmatched junction nucleotides: 8. The CDR3 consists of 13 residues. The CDR3: CASDGGGENIQYF. CDR3 in DNA: TGCGCCAGCGACGGGGGAGGGGAGAACATTCAGTACTTC.

The CDR3 loop reads CASTQGSSYEQYF. CDR3 bases: TGTGCCAGCACCCAAGGGAGCTCCTACGAGCAGTACTTC. The genes are TRBV11-2 and TRBJ2-7, with D possibly TRBD2 on 5 matching bases. Germline V gives CDR1 SGHAT, CDR2 FQNNGV. CDR3 size: 13 residues. The V and J ends lost 7 bases and 0 bases respectively, with 10 bases between them.

The chain recombines TRBV6-1 with TRBJ2-3; 7 bases match TRBD2. The CDR3 is 15 amino acids. Looked up from germline, CDR1 is MNHNS and CDR2 is SASEGT. J lost 2 bases, V lost 3 bases, and 5 bases had no gene match. In DNA form, the CDR3 reads TGTGCCAGCAGTGATCTAGCGGTGTACACAGATACGCAGTATTTT. The encoded protein is CASSDLAVYTDTQYF.

The rearrangement uses TRBV25-1 and TRBJ2-1; D is uncertain. This CDR3 spans 10 amino acids. Trimming took 6 bases from V and 9 from J, leaving 6 bases between them. Germline V gene data show CDR1 as MGHDK and CDR2 as SYGVNS. CDR3 loop: CASRNGEQFF. In DNA form, the CDR3 reads TGTGCCAGCAGGAACGGTGAGCAGTTCTTC.

The gene calls are TRBV15 and TRBJ1-2; the D gene is possibly TRBD1 (5 bases). The germline V gene encodes CDR1 LNHNV and CDR2 YYDKDF (reference sequence). The V end was cut by 0 bases, the J end by 3 bases, with 8 bases between. The CDR3 has 14 amino acids. The CDR3 is CATSRDRADYGYTF. The CDR3, as DNA: TGTGCCACCAGCAGAGACAGGGCGGACTATGGCTACACCTTC.

This sequence joins TRBV9 and TRBJ2-7; TRBD2 aligns across 12 bases. J was trimmed by 7 bases and V by 3 bases; bases with no gene match: 8. Per the germline V gene, CDR1 is SGDLS and CDR2 is YYNGEE. This CDR3 region has 15 residues. CDR3 protein: CASSARLAGDDEQYF. CDR3 coding DNA: TGTGCCAGCAGCGCCAGACTAGCGGGAGACGATGAGCAGTACTTC.

CDR3 DNA sequence: TGCAGCGTTGAAGGCCTCCTAGCGGGCCAAGGTGGGCATGAGCAGTTCTTC. Its protein is CSVEGLLAGQGGHEQFF. The V and J genes are TRBV29-1 and TRBJ2-1; 8 bases fit TRBD2. The length of the CDR3 is 17 residues. Germline V gene sequence: CDR1 SQVTM, CDR2 ANQGSEA. V lost 1 base, J lost 8 bases, and 16 bases stayed unmatched.

This clone was observed a single time. This chain connects TRBV19 to TRBJ1-1; 7 positions agree with TRBD1. Unmatched junction bases numbered 6, after V lost 6 bases and J lost 2 bases. The CDR3 runs 14 residues. The V gene's germline CDR1 is LNHDA and CDR2 SQIVND (reference sequence). CDR3: CASSPTGHNTEAFF. The CDR3 DNA reads TGTGCCAGTAGCCCGACAGGGCACAACACTGAAGCTTTCTTT. Based on the CDR3 plus reference TRBV19 and TRBJ1-1, the full variable domain is DGGITQSPKYLFRKEGQNVTLSCEQNLNHDAMYWYRQDPGQGLRLIYYSQIVNDFQKGDIAEGYSVSREKKESFPLTVTSAQKNPTAFYLCASSPTGHNTEAFFGQGTRLTVV.

The chain is built from TRBV6-5 and TRBJ2-1, with TRBD2 as a possible D gene (6 bases). The CDR3 covers 12 residues. Germline loops: CDR1 MNHEY, CDR2 SVGAGI. V lost 6 bases to trimming and J lost 9 bases, with 12 bases between them. The CDR3 loop is CASRRPGSEQFF. Written as DNA, the CDR3 is TGTGCCAGCAGACGACCCGGGAGTGAGCAGTTCTTC.

This chain uses TRBV6-1 with TRBJ2-1, with TRBD1 matching over 10 bases. CDR1 and CDR2 from the germline V gene are MNHNS and SASEGT. The CDR3 runs to 16 residues. V lost 1 base, J lost 1 base, and 1 base stayed unmatched. The CDR3 bases are TGTGCCAGCAGTGAAGGACAGGGGGCTTCCTACAATGAGCAGTTCTTC. The encoded protein is CASSEGQGASYNEQFF.